This T cell receptor beta chain was obtained from a study of early stage breast cancer tumors (dated 2017 in TCRdb). For the study in its entirety: Of the roughly 15 invasive breast tumors, about a dozen were found to be estrogen receptor-positive, progesterone receptor-positive and HER2-negative. Eight of the 12 ER+/PR+/HER2- tumors were invasive ductal carcinomas, while the other four were invasive lobular carcinomas. The average read coverage per sample was around 10-fold. The samples as a whole yielded roughly 2,700,000 detected templates, corresponding to approximately 990,000 unique clonotypes. Findings and caveats that apply to the study as a whole: Approximately 2.4-fold higher T cell density and higher clonality were observed in tumors than in adjacent normal breast tissue. Analysis by tumor subtype was prevented by the small cohort size. Enriched TCRB sequences shared across patients were mostly commonly generated sequences, unlikely to play an important role in the tumor microenvironment. Repertoires from blood and normal breast were more alike than repertoires from blood and tumor, and in about 85% of the 16 patients, comparing each tissue with blood separated tumor from normal. Chain pairing and functional markers such as CD4, CD8 and FOXP3 were not captured by bulk genomic DNA sequencing of unsorted cells.

The CDR3 measures 13 amino acids from cysteine to phenylalanine. The retained sequence is limited to the CDR3, 39 bases, with the frame set at the first base. Trimming takes 8 bases from V and 6 bases from J, and the germline ends sit 14 bases apart. The germline V gene (reference sequence) yields MNHEY for CDR1 and SMNVEV for CDR2. The study profiled bulk TCR beta-chain repertoires in matched peripheral blood, tumor and adjacent normal breast tissue taken from more than 15 patients with early-stage breast cancer. Before surgery, roughly 5-11 mL of whole blood was collected in EDTA tubes and processed within 2 hours. Peripheral blood mononuclear cells were isolated by Ficoll-Paque centrifugation in SepMate-50 tubes. PBMCs were cryopreserved in around 90% FBS with roughly 10% DMSO in aliquots of roughly 1.9 to 4.5 million cells and stored in liquid nitrogen. The Qiagen AllPrep DNA/RNA Mini kit was used for genomic DNA extraction.

Each sample was amplified as two independent genomic DNA replicates: about 0.54 ug for blood and roughly 1.4 ug for tumor or normal breast. Following the manufacturer's instructions, the ImmunoSeq Intro kit was used to carry out TCRB sequencing on genomic DNA. Multiplex PCR ran around 30 cycles with proprietary primers and spike-in control sequences for absolute quantification. An 87-bp fragment spanning the CDR3 and flanking V and J genes was sequenced with single-end 150-bp reads. Seven samples, each with two replicates, were multiplexed per lane of an Illumina MiSeq using version 3.0 chemistry. Per the original workflow: The vendor's proprietary pipeline handled the raw data processing, merging both replicates into a single result for each sample. Productive rearrangements sharing the V-gene family, CDR3 amino acid sequence and J-gene segment were defined as clonotypes. Clonality was computed as 1 minus the normalized Shannon entropy (Pielou evenness) of TCRB abundances. To estimate T cell density, the total number of templates was divided by the input cell count, which was inferred from how much DNA went in. Total repertoire diversity and clonality were estimated with Recon using default parameters. A clonotype counted as tumor-enriched if its abundance in tumor exceeded 0.1% and was at least 32-fold higher than its abundance in normal breast. The immuneACCESS repertoire file appears here via TCRdb, limited to in-frame rearrangements. These files lack a portion of the clones; in checked studies, under half of the deficit traces to unresolved V genes, and the cause of the others is not known. Clone size and the V and J calls come from that table; the DNA yielded D and trimming. The sample table contains about 72,000 clones; only one count was recorded for 65% to 85% of them. Clones ranked in the top ten supply 3% to 3.5% of the sample.

Remarks on this clone: Its binding antigen is unknown. No base quality information exists; no much larger clone differs at one position.

The rearrangement combines TRBV27 with TRBJ2-1; TRBD2 could be the D gene, as 6 bases match. The specimen was blood. This receptor was identified in a person between 55 and 69 years old with breast cancer. The CDR3 amino acid sequence is: CASRPGDGNEQFF. The sequence in DNA is TGTGCCAGCCGACCGGGGGACGGCAATGAGCAGTTCTTC.